The clone carrying this TCR beta chain came up a few times. Primers: 60 Vbeta forward and 13 Jbeta reverse. Assay used: immunoSEQ multiplex PCR; TCRdb lists only in-frame clones, some missing. Of roughly 90,000 clones detected, roughly 75% appear once; the ten largest clones hold 6% to 9.5%. The sample originates from a study of cytomegalovirus exposure and HLA in healthy donors. Sampled while nominally healthy, donors likely had unrecorded immune exposures. J gave up 6 bases and V 7 bases, and 9 bases lay outside the gene matches. Germline V gene data show CDR1 as GTSNPN and CDR2 as SVGIG (reference sequence). The CDR3 length is 14 residues.

Sequenced: PBMCs. The clonotype comes from a man aged 25 to 45 in good health and CMV-seronegative. The chain links TRBV30 to TRBJ1-6; the match to TRBD1 covers 7 bases. The CDR3 DNA reads TGTGCCTTATCAGGGACAGTAGTTAATTCACCCCTCCACTTT. Translation: CALSGTVVNSPLHF.